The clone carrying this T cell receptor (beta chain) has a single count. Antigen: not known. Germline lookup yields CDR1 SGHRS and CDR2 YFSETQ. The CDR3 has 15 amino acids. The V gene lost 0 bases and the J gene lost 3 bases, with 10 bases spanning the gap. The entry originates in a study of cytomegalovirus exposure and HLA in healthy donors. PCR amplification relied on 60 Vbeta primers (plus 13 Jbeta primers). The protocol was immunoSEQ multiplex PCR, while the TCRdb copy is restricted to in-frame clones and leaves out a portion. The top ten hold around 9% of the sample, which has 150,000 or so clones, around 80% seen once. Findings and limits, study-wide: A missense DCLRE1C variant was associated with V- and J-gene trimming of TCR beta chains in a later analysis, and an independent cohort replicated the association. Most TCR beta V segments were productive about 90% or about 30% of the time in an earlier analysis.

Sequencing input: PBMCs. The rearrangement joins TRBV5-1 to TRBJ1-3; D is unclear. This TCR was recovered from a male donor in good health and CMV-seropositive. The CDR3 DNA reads TGCGCCAGCAGCTTGGAGAGAGGTGGTGGAAACACCATATATTTT. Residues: CASSLERGGGNTIYF. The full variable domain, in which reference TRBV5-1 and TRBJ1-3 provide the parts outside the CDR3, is KAGVTQTPRYLIKTRGQQVTLSCSPISGHRSVSWYQQTPGQGLQFLFEYFSETQRNKGNFPGRFSGRQFSNSRSEMNVSTLELGDSALYLCASSLERGGGNTIYFGEGSWLTVV.